The T cell receptor beta chain described here comes from a study of blood T cell repertoires in COVID-19. About the study: Samples came from the United States, Italy and Spain, spanning acute and convalescent COVID-19.

The CDR3 runs 15 residues. Germline CDR1 is DFQATT and CDR2 is SNEGSKA (reference sequence). V lost 3 bases, J lost 4 bases, and 17 bases lay in between. Study members were between roughly 18 and 100 years old and lived in 24 US regions. All exposed participants met a person with COVID-19 within 2 weeks before entering the study. Per the study methods: Estimation of nucleated cell counts was performed using reference gene primer amplification. Some clones are missing from TCRdb's copy, which holds only in-frame ones; the method was immunoSEQ multiplex PCR. V and J calls and clone size are as listed in that table; D and trimming were resolved from the DNA. The sample has some 300,000 clones; over 85% are singletons.

The V gene is TRBV20-1, the J gene TRBJ2-3, with a tentative D call TRBD1 (7 bases). The clonotype was recovered from a woman in her 50s who had been exposed to COVID-19. Sequences were obtained from PBMCs or T cells enriched from blood (not recorded which). The CDR3: CSASLAQGGPDTQYF. The CDR3 DNA follows: TGCAGTGCTAGTTTGGCTCAGGGGGGCCCAGATACGCAGTATTTT.